These 4 T cell receptor beta chains came from one sample sequenced in a study of cytomegalovirus exposure and HLA in healthy donors. In the PCR, 60 Vbeta and 13 Jbeta primers were used. Generated by immunoSEQ multiplex PCR, the TCRdb table keeps only in-frame clones and is missing some. The sample shows under 200,000 clones, roughly 80% of them seen only once. Source material: PBMCs. The receptors derive from a man aged 55 to 70 in good health and CMV-seronegative.

The chain recombines TRBV28 with TRBJ2-7; TRBD2 matches at 9 bases. From germline, CDR1 is MDHEN and CDR2 SYDVKM. The CDR3 sequence is 15 residues long. The junction had 9 bases not matched to a gene; V was cut back by 7 bases and J by 2 bases. CDR3 sequence (DNA): TGTGCCAGCAATACTCGAGGCGGGAGGGCCTACGAGCAGTACTTC. It encodes CASNTRGGRAYEQYF.

The V and J genes are TRBV6-5 and TRBJ1-1; D possibly corresponds to TRBD1 (6 bases). CDR1 MNHEY and CDR2 SVGAGI come from the germline V gene. V lost 5 bases and J lost 5, with 15 bases in between. The CDR3 loop spans 14 amino acids. The CDR3 DNA reads TGTGCCAGCAGTATCCACAGGGTGTCGACTGAAGCTTTCTTT. Protein sequence: CASSIHRVSTEAFF.

The chain combines TRBV6-5 with TRBJ2-7; 11 bases map to TRBD1. This CDR3 region has 15 residues. Unmatched junction bases numbered 5, after V lost 1 base and J lost 6 bases. Germline V lookup: CDR1 MNHEY, CDR2 SVGAGI. The CDR3 here is CASSYWAGQGGEQYF. CDR3 bases: TGTGCCAGCAGTTACTGGGCGGGACAGGGGGGCGAGCAGTACTTC.

The chain combines TRBV10-3 with TRBJ2-2; no firm D call. The CDR3 totals 14 residues. Germline-derived CDR1 and CDR2 are ENHRY and SYGVKD. Trimming shortened V by 1 base and J by 3 bases, and 6 bases separated the two germline ends. CDR3 nucleotide sequence: TGTGCCATCAGTGAGTTCCAGGACACCGGGGAGCTGTTTTTT. It specifies CAISEFQDTGELFF.